The rows below give T cell receptor beta chains drawn from one sample of a study of CD4+ T cells in melanoma. Clones were read by immunoSEQ multiplex PCR, and TCRdb kept only the in-frame ones, dropping some. This table holds about 140,000 clones, approximately 91% found once. Receptors were obtained from a human donor with melanoma. Both conserved end residues are trimmed from each CDR3.

v_gene	j_gene	CDR3aa
TRBV30	TRBJ1-1	AWSWKGATMNTEAF
TRBV2	TRBJ2-3	ASSRGGRDTQY
TRBV4-1	TRBJ1-4	ASSQRGTGVEKLF
TRBV6-1	TRBJ2-2	ASSQGYTGELF
TRBV5-1	TRBJ2-7	ASSFSTDPYEQY
TRBV5-4	TRBJ2-7	ASSYGVGQPYEQY
TRBV5-4	TRBJ1-1	ASSLVRGDTEAF
TRBV5-8	TRBJ2-7	ASSRQIIYEQY
TRBV11-3	TRBJ1-1	ASSPGTESTEAF
TRBV30	TRBJ1-5	AWSISANQPQH
TRBV18	TRBJ1-1	ASSPKTGTGTEAF
TRBV6-1	TRBJ2-3	ASRAGTAIDTQY
TRBV27	TRBJ1-2	ASSSWDRSSGGYT
TRBV19	TRBJ1-1	ASSIAKGIRTLSGAF
TRBV30	TRBJ1-3	AWSSGNTIY
TRBV15	TRBJ2-5	ATSRAPQETQY
TRBV7-2	TRBJ1-2	ASSLEGGPNYGYT
TRBV29-1	TRBJ2-2	SVEDEGANTGELF
TRBV30	TRBJ2-7	AWSRGGSSYEQY
TRBV29-1	TRBJ2-3	SVGARVSTDTQY
TRBV9	TRBJ2-3	ASGETGGTDTQY
TRBV11-2	TRBJ2-1	ASSLSGENEQF
TRBV11-2	TRBJ2-6	ASSPRGAGTALGANVLT
TRBV7-2	TRBJ1-5	ASSLRLGNQPQH
TRBV7-2	TRBJ2-7	ASSDRDNSYEQY
TRBV19	TRBJ2-5	ASSISYRTRQETQY
TRBV7-6	TRBJ1-2	ASSQAGERYT
TRBV6-1	TRBJ1-4	ASSRQARNEKLF
TRBV19	TRBJ1-6	ASSIQSGTGVFH
TRBV19	TRBJ2-5	ASSPGTAQQETQY
TRBV7-2	TRBJ2-2	ASRPSGGAMGELF
TRBV28	TRBJ2-5	ASSRRIQETQY
TRBV7-9	TRBJ1-2	ASSLTSHGYT
TRBV10-1	TRBJ1-1	ASSRSLPGEAF
TRBV19	TRBJ1-4	ASSLSVVGQGNEKLF
TRBV6-5	TRBJ1-1	ASRKGQGWDTEAF
TRBV6-1	TRBJ1-5	ASSGQGKGNQPQH
TRBV5-5	TRBJ2-1	ASSLNADNEQF
TRBV27	TRBJ1-1	ASSPWTGTEAF
TRBV5-8	TRBJ1-5	ASSGGRGEQPQH
TRBV5-1	TRBJ1-3	ASSLSGSGGNTIY
TRBV2	TRBJ2-5	ASTVNSQETQY
TRBV4-2	TRBJ2-6	ASRLPGGASSGANVLT
TRBV25-1	TRBJ1-4	ASSDPRGATNEKLF
TRBV28	TRBJ1-1	ASTTYAASQAF
TRBV7-3	TRBJ2-1	ASSSPTGSLGEQF
TRBV5-6	TRBJ1-6	ASSLGGGGGSPLH
TRBV30	TRBJ1-2	AWSVFLGGYT
TRBV7-9	TRBJ1-1	ASSLASTGGGGSNTEAF
TRBV5-5	TRBJ1-4	ASSLATYQNNEKLF
TRBV5-1	TRBJ2-2	ASSLVPAPSTGELF
TRBV30	TRBJ1-6	AWSVSGGFSSYNSPLH
TRBV7-2	TRBJ1-2	ASSLRQGGYGYT
TRBV6-4	TRBJ1-2	ASSPQPGSSGYT
TRBV20-1	TRBJ1-2	SASRSGYT
TRBV5-4	TRBJ2-7	ASSGGWGSYEQY
TRBV18	TRBJ1-3	ASSQQGDRSGNTIY
TRBV4-1	TRBJ1-5	ASSQGWGGNNQPQH
TRBV5-1	TRBJ2-3	ASSSGQVEDTQY